The T cell receptor beta chain under discussion was sequenced for a study of blood T cell repertoires in COVID-19. Whole-study context: The origin of the acute and convalescent COVID-19 samples was the United States, Italy and Spain.

CDR3 size: 15 residues. CDR1 is MNHEY and CDR2 is SVGAGI in the germline V gene. V trimming: 8 bases; J trimming: 5 bases; junction bases outside the gene matches: 9. Libraries were prepared by immunoSEQ multiplex PCR; TCRdb keeps only in-frame clonotypes and omits some of them. The repertoire has some 54,000 clones, 80% to 95% of them found once; the top ten carry 2% to 2.5%. The rearrangement links TRBV6-5 to TRBJ2-1; TRBD1 agrees at 10 bases. Sequencing used peripheral blood. The sequence was obtained from a man aged 60 to 69 with acute or convalescent COVID-19. CDR3 sequence: CASYRVGTGDNEQFF. CDR3 nucleotides: TGTGCCAGCTATAGGGTTGGGACAGGGGACAATGAGCAGTTCTTC.